Listed below are T cell receptor beta chains from one sample, sequenced in a study of CD8 T cells in Susac syndrome. MiXCR, applied by TCRdb to the immunoSEQ multiplex PCR reads, yields one record per CDR3 protein. The table shows some 260,000 distinct CDR3 sequences, with roughly 81% occurring only once. Sequencing used CD8+ T cells from PBMCs. These receptors were collected from a human donor with multiple sclerosis. Each CDR3 is given with its conserved first and last residue. Each record gives: D gene, V gene, clone size, J gene, CDR3 protein, CDR3 DNA. A D gene is named only where the DNA matches it firmly. Expanded clones are given a class, and other clones once, few, many or no size at all.

TRBD2	TRBV6-5	NA	TRBJ2-1	CASSYDSGRNNEQFF	TGTGCCAGCAGTTACGACAGCGGGAGGAACAATGAGCAGTTCTTC
NA	TRBV9	NA	TRBJ2-1	CASRAKTGNEQFF	TGTGCCAGCAGAGCTAAAACAGGAAATGAGCAGTTCTTC
NA	TRBV5-1	NA	TRBJ2-5	CASSLDGIGETQYF	TGCGCCAGCAGCTTGGATGGGATCGGAGAGACCCAGTACTTC
NA	TRBV7-3	NA	TRBJ2-2	CASSRREGATPGELFF	TGTGCCAGCAGCCGGAGGGAGGGGGCGACCCCCGGGGAGCTGTTTTTT
NA	TRBV6-1	NA	TRBJ2-1	CAGSEAQPQGARNEQFF	TGTGCCGGCAGTGAAGCGCAGCCTCAAGGCGCCCGGAATGAGCAGTTCTTC
TRBD1	TRBV5-4	few	TRBJ2-7	CASSGGDRGPYEQYF	TGTGCCAGCAGCGGCGGGGACAGGGGGCCGTACGAGCAGTACTTC
NA	TRBV5-1	NA	TRBJ1-1	CASSLGIGSSTEAFF	TGCGCCAGCAGCTTGGGGATAGGGTCTTCCACTGAAGCTTTCTTT
NA	TRBV27	NA	TRBJ1-5	CASSARGPPQPQHF	TGTGCCAGCAGTGCAAGGGGTCCCCCCCAGCCCCAGCATTTT
NA	TRBV27	few	TRBJ2-1	CASSLLANNEQFF	TGTGCCAGCAGCTTGCTAGCGAACAATGAGCAGTTCTTC
TRBD2	TRBV5-1	NA	TRBJ2-5	CASSETSGRAGETQYF	TGCGCCAGCAGCGAAACTAGCGGGAGGGCCGGGGAGACCCAGTACTTC